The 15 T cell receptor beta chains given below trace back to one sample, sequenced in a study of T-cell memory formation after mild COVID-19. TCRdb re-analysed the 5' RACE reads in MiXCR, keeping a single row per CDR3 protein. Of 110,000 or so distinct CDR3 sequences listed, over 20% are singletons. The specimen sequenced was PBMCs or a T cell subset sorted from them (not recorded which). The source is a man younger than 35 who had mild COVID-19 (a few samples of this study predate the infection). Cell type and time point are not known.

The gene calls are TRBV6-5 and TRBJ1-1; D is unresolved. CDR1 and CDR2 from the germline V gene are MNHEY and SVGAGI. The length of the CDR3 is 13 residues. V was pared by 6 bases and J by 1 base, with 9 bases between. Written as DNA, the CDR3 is TGTGCCAGCAGGATAGGGAAGAACACTGAAGCTTTCTTT. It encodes CASRIGKNTEAFF.

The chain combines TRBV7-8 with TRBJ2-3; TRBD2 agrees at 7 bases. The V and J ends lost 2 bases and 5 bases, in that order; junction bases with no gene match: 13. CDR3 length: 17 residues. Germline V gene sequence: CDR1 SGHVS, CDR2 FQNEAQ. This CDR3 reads CASSLRVGLGVGDTQYF. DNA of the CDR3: TGTGCCAGCAGCTTACGGGTCGGACTAGGAGTAGGAGATACGCAGTATTTT.

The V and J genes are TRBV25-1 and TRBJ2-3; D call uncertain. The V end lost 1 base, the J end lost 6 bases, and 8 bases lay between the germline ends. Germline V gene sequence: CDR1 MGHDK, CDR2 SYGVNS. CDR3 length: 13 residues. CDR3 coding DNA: TGTGCCAGCAGTGAATGGGTGGCTGATACGCAGTATTTT. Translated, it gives CASSEWVADTQYF.

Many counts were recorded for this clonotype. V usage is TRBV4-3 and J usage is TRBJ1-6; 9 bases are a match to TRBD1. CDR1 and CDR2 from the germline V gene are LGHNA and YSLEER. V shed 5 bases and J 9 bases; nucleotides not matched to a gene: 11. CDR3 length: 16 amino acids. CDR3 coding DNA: TGCGCCAGCAGCTCAGCATTCCCGGGACAGGGTTCACCCCTCCACTTT. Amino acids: CASSSAFPGQGSPLHF.

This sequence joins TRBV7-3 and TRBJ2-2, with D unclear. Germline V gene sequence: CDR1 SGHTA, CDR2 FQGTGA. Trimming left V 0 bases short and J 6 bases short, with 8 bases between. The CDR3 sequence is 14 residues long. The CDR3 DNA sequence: TGTGCCAGCAGCTTAACCTCTGCTTCCGGGGAGCTGTTTTTT. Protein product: CASSLTSASGELFF.

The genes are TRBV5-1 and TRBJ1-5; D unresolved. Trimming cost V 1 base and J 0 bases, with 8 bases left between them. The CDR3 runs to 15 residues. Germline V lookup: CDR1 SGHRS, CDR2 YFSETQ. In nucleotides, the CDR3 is TGCGCCAGCAGCTTGTTGGGTAATAGCAATCAGCCCCAGCATTTT. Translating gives CASSLLGNSNQPQHF.

Here the CDR3 reads CASHDSQGPYGYTF. The CDR3 nucleotides are TGTGCCAGCCACGACTCACAGGGACCCTATGGCTACACCTTC. V is TRBV19 and J is TRBJ1-2; tentative D call: TRBD1 (6 bases). Germline values: CDR1 LNHDA, CDR2 SQIVND (reference sequence). Trimming removed 9 bases from V and 4 bases from J, with 18 bases in between. This CDR3 comprises 14 residues.

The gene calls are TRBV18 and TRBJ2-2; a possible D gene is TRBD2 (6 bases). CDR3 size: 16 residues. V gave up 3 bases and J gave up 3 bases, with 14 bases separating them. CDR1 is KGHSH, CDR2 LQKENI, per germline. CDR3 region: CASSPREDGDTGELFF. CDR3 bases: TGTGCCAGCTCACCGAGGGAGGACGGAGACACCGGGGAGCTGTTTTTT.

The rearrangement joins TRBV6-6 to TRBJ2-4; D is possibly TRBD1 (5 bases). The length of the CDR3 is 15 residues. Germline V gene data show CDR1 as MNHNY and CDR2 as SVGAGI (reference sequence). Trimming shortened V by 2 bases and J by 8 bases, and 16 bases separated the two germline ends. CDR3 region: CASSYGREIMDIQYF. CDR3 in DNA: TGTGCCAGCAGTTACGGCAGGGAAATCATGGACATTCAGTACTTC.

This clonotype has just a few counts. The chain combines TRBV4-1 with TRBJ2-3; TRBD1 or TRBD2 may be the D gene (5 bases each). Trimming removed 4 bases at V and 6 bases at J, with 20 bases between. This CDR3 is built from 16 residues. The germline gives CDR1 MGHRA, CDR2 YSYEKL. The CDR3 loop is CASSPKGSVVADTQYF. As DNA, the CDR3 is TGCGCCAGCAGCCCCAAGGGGTCAGTGGTAGCGGATACGCAGTATTTT.

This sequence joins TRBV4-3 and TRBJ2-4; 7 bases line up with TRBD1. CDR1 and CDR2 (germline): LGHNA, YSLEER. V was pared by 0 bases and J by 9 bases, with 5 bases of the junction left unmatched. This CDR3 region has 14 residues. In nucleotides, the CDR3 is TGCGCCAGCAGCCAAGAAACCACAGGGGCCATTCAGTACTTC. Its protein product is CASSQETTGAIQYF.

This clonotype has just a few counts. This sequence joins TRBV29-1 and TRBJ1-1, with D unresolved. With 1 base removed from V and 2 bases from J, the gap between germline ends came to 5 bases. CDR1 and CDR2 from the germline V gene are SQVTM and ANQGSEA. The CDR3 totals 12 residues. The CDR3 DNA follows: TGCAGCGTTGAAGCAAGTAACACTGAAGCTTTCTTT. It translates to CSVEASNTEAFF. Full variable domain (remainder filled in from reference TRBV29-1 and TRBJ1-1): SAVISQKPSRDICQRGTSLTIQCQVDSQVTMMFWYRQQPGQSLTLIATANQGSEATYESGFVIDKFPISRPNLTFSTLTVSNMSPEDSSIYLCSVEASNTEAFFGQGTRLTVV.

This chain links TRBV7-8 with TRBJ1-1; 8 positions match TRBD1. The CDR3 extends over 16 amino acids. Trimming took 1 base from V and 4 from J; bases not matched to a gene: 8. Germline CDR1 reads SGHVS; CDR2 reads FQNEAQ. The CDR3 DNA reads TGTGCCAGCAGCTTAGAGGGGACAGGAACCAGCACTGAAGCTTTCTTT. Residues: CASSLEGTGTSTEAFF.

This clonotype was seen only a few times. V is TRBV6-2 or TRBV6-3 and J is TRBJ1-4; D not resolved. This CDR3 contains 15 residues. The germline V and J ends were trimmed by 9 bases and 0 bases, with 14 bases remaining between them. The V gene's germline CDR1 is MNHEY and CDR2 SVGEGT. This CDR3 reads CASIDDAATNEKLFF. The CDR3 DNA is TGTGCCAGTATAGATGACGCGGCAACTAATGAAAAACTGTTTTTT.

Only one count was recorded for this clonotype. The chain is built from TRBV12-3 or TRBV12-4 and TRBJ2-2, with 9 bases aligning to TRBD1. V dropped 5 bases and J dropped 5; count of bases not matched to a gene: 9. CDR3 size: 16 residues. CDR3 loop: CASSPLRTGVTGELFF. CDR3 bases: TGTGCCAGCAGTCCCCTCCGGACAGGGGTTACCGGGGAGCTGTTTTTT.